This TCR beta chain was sequenced during a study of Graves' ophthalmopathy and Graves' hyperthyroidism. This clonotype was detected a few times. Transcripts of RNA were the source for amplifying TCR beta CDR3 regions. HTBI primers primed a first-round RT-PCR, and a second-round multiplex PCR followed. TCRdb itself ran the multiplex PCR reads through MiXCR, one entry per CDR3 protein. The repertoire has about 590,000 distinct CDR3 sequences, roughly 39% of them found once; the top ten carry roughly 4%. Germline CDR1 is LGHNA and CDR2 is YNFKEQ. The CDR3 sequence is 17 residues long. Unmatched junction bases numbered 8, after V lost 0 bases and J lost 4 bases.

This chain uses TRBV4-2 with TRBJ2-7; 11 positions agree with TRBD2. The sample comprised peripheral blood or thyroid tissue (not recorded which). The clonotype originates from an adult man with Graves' hyperthyroidism. The CDR3 DNA reads TGTGCCAGCAGCCAAGAGGGGTTGACTAGCGGGGCTTACGAGCAGTACTTC. It encodes CASSQEGLTSGAYEQYF.